This is a list of T cell receptor beta chains from one sample in a study of blood T cell repertoires in COVID-19. The table came from immunoSEQ multiplex PCR; TCRdb's copy has only in-frame clones and leaves some out. The sample has around 250,000 clones, around 84% seen once. The specimen sequenced was PBMCs or T cells enriched from blood (not recorded which). All receptors derive from a man aged 35 to 55 who had been exposed to COVID-19. The CDR3 runs from the conserved cysteine through the conserved F or W. A D gene is named only where the DNA matches it firmly. Clone size is given for some rows only: seen once, a few or many times, or a class if the clone is expanded.

j_call | v_call | d_call | clone_size | cdr3_aa | cdr3_nt
TRBJ2-7 | TRBV9 | NA | NA | CASSVDPGYEQYF | TGTGCCAGCAGCGTAGATCCGGGATACGAGCAGTACTTC
TRBJ2-1 | TRBV9 | TRBD2 | NA | CASSAGLAPASEQFF | TGTGCCAGCAGCGCCGGACTAGCCCCAGCCAGTGAGCAGTTCTTC
TRBJ1-4 | TRBV3-1/TRBV3-2 | TRBD1 | NA | CASSQFTGGGNEKLFF | TGTGCCAGCAGCCAATTCACAGGGGGAGGGAATGAAAAACTGTTTTTT
TRBJ1-5 | TRBV9 | NA | NA | CASSVGVSREPQHF | TGTGCCAGCAGCGTAGGCGTCAGCAGGGAGCCCCAGCATTTT
TRBJ2-7 | TRBV19 | NA | NA | CASKVSQGGAYEQYF | TGTGCCAGTAAGGTATCACAGGGGGGGGCCTACGAGCAGTACTTC
TRBJ2-7 | TRBV11-1 | NA | NA | CASSSRIAEYEQYF | TGTGCCAGCAGCTCCCGAATAGCGGAATACGAGCAGTACTTC
TRBJ2-3 | TRBV10-2 | NA | NA | CASSPSRDSRTQYF | TGCGCCAGCAGTCCCAGCCGGGACTCCCGAACGCAGTATTTT
TRBJ2-3 | TRBV19 | TRBD2 | once | CASTAGAGTDTQYF | TGTGCCAGTACAGCGGGAGCCGGCACAGATACGCAGTATTTT
TRBJ1-1 | TRBV7-3 | TRBD1 | NA | CASSADRVGTEAFF | TGTGCCAGCAGCGCCGACAGGGTTGGCACTGAAGCTTTCTTT
TRBJ1-2 | TRBV30 | TRBD1 | NA | CAWEGQGPGGGYTF | TGTGCCTGGGAGGGACAGGGGCCGGGAGGAGGCTACACCTTC
TRBJ2-7 | TRBV3-1/TRBV3-2 | NA | NA | CASSGAGGSSYEQYF | TGTGCCAGCAGCGGCGCCGGGGGAAGCTCCTACGAGCAGTACTTC
TRBJ1-2 | TRBV4-1 | NA | few | CASSQDGGFWRGYTF | TGCGCCAGCAGCCAAGATGGAGGGTTTTGGCGGGGCTACACCTTC
TRBJ2-7 | TRBV3-1/TRBV3-2 | NA | NA | CASSHGTRSEQYF | TGTGCCAGCAGCCATGGTACCAGATCCGAGCAGTACTTC
TRBJ2-7 | TRBV7-6 | NA | NA | CASVRDKDYEQYF | TGTGCCAGCGTCCGGGACAAAGACTACGAGCAGTACTTC
TRBJ2-3 | TRBV9 | NA | NA | CASSLSYYGTDTQYF | TGTGCCAGCAGCCTCTCCTACTACGGCACAGATACGCAGTATTTT
TRBJ2-1 | TRBV29-1 | TRBD2 | NA | CSVAGLARNEQFF | TGCAGCGTTGCGGGACTAGCAAGGAATGAGCAGTTCTTC
TRBJ1-1 | TRBV29-1 | NA | few | CSAGPEGGKAFF | TGCAGCGCGGGTCCCGAGGGTGGTAAAGCTTTCTTT